This TCR beta chain was sequenced for a study of spatial heterogeneity in lung cancer. About the research overall: There was a strong correlation between the counts of TCR transcripts measured in tumor regions and a T cell transcriptional module score that was calculated from matched bulk RNA-seq. Points from the study as a whole: Tumor mutation count correlated with how many alpha and beta TCRs expanded intratumorally.

Germline V lookup: CDR1 LGHDT, CDR2 YNNKEL (reference sequence). Between the trimmed V and J ends, which lost 1 base and 7 bases, there was a span of 2 bases. This CDR3 comprises 11 residues. TCRdb itself ran the 5' RACE reads through MiXCR, one entry per CDR3 protein. The sample has 640 or so distinct CDR3 sequences, around a third seen once. The time point: sample taken at primary tumor resection. The study sequenced unsorted whole RNA from tumor, nontumor lung or frozen PBMC. Sample share makes this clonotype medium-sized (0.01 to 0.1%). Its antigen is still unknown. The chain links TRBV3-1 to TRBJ2-1; no firm D call. This material consisted of lung tumor tissue, taken at surgery. This receptor was taken from a male donor with early-stage non-small cell lung cancer. The DNA of the CDR3 is TGTGCCAGCAGCCAAGCTAATGAGCAGTTCTTC. Protein sequence: CASSQANEQFF.